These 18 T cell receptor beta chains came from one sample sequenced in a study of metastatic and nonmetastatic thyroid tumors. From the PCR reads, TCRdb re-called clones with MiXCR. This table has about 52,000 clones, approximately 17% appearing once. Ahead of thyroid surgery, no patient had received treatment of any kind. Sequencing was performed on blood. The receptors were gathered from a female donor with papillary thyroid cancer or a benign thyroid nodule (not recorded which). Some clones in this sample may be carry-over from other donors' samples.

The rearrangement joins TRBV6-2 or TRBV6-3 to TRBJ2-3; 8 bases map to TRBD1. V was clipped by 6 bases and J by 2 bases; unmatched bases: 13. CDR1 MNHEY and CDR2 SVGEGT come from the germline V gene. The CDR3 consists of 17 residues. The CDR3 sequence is CASSTRQGFMDTDTQYF. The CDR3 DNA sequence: TGTGCCAGCAGCACCCGACAGGGGTTTATGGACACAGATACGCAGTATTTT.

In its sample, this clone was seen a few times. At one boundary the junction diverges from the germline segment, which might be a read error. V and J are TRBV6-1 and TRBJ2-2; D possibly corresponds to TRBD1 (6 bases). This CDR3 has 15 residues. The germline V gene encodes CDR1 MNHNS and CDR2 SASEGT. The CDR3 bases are TGTGCCAGCAATAATCACAGGGTGCGCCCCGGAGAGCTGTTTTTT. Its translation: CASNNHRVRPGELFF.

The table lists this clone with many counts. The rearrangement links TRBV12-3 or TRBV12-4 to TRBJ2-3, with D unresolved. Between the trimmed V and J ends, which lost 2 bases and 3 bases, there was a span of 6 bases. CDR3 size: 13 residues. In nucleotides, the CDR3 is TGTGCCAGCAGTTTACTAAATACAGATACGCAGTATTTT. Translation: CASSLLNTDTQYF.

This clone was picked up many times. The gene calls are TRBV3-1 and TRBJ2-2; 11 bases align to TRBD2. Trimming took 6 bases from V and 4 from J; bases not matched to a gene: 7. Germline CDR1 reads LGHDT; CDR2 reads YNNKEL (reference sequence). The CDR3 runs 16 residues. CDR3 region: CASRPTSGTSTGELFF. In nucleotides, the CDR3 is TGTGCCAGCAGACCGACTAGCGGGACTAGCACCGGGGAGCTGTTTTTT.

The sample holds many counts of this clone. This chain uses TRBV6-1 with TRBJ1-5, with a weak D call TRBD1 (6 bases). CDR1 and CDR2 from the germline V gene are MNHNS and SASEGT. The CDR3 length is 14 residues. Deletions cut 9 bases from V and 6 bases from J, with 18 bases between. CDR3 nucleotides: TGTGCCAGTGGGGGGCCAGGGGAAGGTCAGCCCCAGCATTTT. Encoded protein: CASGGPGEGQPQHF.

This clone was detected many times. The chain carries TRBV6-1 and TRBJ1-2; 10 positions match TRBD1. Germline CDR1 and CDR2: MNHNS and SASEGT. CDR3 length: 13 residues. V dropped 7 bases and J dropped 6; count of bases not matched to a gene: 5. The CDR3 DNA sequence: TGTGCCAGCACCAGGACAGGGGGGGATGGCTACACCTTC. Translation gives CASTRTGGDGYTF.

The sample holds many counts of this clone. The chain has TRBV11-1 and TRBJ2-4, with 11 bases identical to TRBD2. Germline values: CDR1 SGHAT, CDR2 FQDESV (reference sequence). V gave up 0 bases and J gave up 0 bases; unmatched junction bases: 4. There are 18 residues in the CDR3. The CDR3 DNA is TGTGCCAGCAGCTTAGCCACTAGCGGGAGTAGAGCCAAAAACATTCAGTACTTC. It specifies CASSLATSGSRAKNIQYF.

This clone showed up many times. The CDR3 sequence is CSARDFGQRNEKLFF. The CDR3, as DNA: TGCAGTGCTAGAGATTTCGGACAGCGTAATGAAAAACTGTTTTTT. The chain combines TRBV20-1 with TRBJ1-4, with TRBD1 as a possible D gene (6 bases). Trimming pared 0 bases from V and 4 bases from J, leaving 12 bases between. There are 15 residues in the CDR3. The germline gives CDR1 DFQATT, CDR2 SNEGSKA (reference sequence).

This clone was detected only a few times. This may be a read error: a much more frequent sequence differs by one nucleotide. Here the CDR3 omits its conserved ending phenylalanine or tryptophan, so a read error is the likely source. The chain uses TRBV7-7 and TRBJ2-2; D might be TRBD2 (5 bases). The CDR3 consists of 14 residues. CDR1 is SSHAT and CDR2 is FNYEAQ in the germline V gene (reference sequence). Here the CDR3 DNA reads TGTGCTAGCAGCCGGGGAATTAACACCGGGGAGCTGTTTCTT. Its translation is CASSRGINTGELFL.

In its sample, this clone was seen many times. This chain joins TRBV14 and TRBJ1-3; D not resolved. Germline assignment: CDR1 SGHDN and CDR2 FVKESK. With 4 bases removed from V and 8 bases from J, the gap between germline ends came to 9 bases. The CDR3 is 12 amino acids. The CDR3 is CASSPGLHTIYF. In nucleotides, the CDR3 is TGTGCCAGCAGCCCCGGCCTACACACCATATATTTT. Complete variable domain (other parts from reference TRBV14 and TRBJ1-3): EAGVTQFPSHSVIEKGQTVTLRCDPISGHDNLYWYRRVMGKEIKFLLHFVKESKQDESGMPNNRFLAERTGGTYSTLKVQPAELEDSGVYFCASSPGLHTIYFGEGSWLTVV.

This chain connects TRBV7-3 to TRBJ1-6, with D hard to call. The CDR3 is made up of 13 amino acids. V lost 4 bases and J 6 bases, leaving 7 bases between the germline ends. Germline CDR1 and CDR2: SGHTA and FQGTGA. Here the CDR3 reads CASSSWINSPLHF. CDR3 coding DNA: TGTGCCAGCAGCTCGTGGATTAATTCACCCCTCCACTTT.

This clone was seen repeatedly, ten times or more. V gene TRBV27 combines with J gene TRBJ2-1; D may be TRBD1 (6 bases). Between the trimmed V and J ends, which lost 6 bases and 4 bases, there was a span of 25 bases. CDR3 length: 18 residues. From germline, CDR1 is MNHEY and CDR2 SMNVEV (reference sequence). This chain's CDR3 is CASRRNVAPGTPYNEQFF. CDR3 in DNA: TGTGCCAGCAGGCGAAACGTGGCACCCGGGACACCTTACAATGAGCAGTTCTTC.

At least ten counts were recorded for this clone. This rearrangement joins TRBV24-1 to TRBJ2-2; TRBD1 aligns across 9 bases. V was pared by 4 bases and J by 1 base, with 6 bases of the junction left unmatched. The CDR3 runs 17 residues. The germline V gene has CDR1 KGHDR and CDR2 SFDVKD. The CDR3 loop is CATSEIPGQGNTGELFF. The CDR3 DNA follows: TGTGCCACCAGTGAAATCCCGGGACAGGGGAACACCGGGGAGCTGTTTTTT.

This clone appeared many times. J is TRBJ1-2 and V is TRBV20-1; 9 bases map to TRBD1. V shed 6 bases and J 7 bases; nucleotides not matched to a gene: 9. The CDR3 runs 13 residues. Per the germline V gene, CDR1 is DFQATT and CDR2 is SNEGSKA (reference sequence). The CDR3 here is CSANRGRRSGYTF. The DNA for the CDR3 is TGCAGTGCAAACAGGGGGCGAAGATCTGGCTACACCTTC.

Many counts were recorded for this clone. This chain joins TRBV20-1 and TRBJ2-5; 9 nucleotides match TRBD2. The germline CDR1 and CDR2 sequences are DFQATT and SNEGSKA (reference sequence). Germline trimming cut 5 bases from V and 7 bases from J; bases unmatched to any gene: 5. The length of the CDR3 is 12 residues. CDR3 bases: TGCAGTGCTCGGACTAGCGTGGGGACCCAGTACTTC. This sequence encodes CSARTSVGTQYF.

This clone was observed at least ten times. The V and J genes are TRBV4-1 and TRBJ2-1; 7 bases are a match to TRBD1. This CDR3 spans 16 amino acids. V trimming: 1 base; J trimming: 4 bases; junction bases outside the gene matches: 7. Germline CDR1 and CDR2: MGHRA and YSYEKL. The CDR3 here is CASSQGPGQTYNEQFF. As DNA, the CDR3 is TGCGCCAGCAGCCAAGGTCCGGGACAGACGTACAATGAGCAGTTCTTC.

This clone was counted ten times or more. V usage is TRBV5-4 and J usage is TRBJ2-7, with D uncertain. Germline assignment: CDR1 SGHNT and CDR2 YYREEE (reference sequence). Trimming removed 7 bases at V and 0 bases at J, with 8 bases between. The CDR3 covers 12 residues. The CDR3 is CASGPSSYEQYF. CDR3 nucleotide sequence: TGTGCCAGCGGGCCTAGCTCCTACGAGCAGTACTTC.

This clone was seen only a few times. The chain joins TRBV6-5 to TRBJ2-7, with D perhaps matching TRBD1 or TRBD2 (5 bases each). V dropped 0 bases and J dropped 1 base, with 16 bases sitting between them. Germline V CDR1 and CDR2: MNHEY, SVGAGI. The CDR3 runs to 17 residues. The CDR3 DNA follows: TGTGCCAGCAGTTACTCGATGTCCAGGGACCTGTCCTACGAGCAGTACTTC. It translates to CASSYSMSRDLSYEQYF.